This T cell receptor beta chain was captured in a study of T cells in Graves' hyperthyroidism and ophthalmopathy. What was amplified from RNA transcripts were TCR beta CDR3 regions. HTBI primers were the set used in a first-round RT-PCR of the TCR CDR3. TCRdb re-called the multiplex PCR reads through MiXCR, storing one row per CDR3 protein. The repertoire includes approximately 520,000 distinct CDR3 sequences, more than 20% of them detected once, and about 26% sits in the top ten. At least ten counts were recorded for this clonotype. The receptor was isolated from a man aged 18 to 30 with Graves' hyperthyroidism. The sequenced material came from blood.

The CDR3 region is CASRRGQGGTDTQYF. The CDR3 nucleotides are TGTGCCAGCAGGCGCGGACAGGGAGGCACAGATACGCAGTATTTT. The chain links TRBV6-1 to TRBJ2-3; 8 nucleotides agree with TRBD1. After removal of 6 bases from V and 1 base from J, the junction contained 6 bases not matched to a gene. CDR3 size: 15 residues. Germline V gene lookup returns CDR1 MNHNS and CDR2 SASEGT.